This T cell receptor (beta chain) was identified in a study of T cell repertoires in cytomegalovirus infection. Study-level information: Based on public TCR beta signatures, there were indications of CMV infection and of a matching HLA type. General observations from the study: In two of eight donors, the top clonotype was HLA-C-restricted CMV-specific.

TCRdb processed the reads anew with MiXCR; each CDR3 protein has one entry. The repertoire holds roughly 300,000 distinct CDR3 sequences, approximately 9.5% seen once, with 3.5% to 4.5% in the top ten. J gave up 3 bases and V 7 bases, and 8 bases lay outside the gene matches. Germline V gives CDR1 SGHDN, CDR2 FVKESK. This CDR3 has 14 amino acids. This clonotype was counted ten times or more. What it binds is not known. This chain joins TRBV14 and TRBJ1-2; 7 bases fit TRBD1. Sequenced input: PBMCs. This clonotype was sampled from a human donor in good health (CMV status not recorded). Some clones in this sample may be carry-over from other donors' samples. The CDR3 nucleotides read TGTGCCAGCATCTCGGCAGGGGGGGACTATGGCTACACCTTC. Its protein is CASISAGGDYGYTF. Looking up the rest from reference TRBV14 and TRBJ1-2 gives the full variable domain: EAGVTQFPSHSVIEKGQTVTLRCDPISGHDNLYWYRRVMGKEIKFLLHFVKESKQDESGMPNNRFLAERTGGTYSTLKVQPAELEDSGVYFCASISAGGDYGYTFGSGTRLTVV.